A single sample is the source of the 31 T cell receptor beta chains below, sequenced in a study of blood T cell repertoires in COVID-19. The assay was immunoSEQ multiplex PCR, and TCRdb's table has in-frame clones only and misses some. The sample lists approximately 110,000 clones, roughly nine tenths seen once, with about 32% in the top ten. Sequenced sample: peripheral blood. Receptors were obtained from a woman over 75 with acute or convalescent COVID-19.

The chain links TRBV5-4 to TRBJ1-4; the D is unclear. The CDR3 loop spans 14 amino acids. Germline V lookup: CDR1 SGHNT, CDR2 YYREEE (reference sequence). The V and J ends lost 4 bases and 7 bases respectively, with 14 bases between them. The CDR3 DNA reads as TGTGCCAGCAGCCCGGCGGGCACAGTTGAAAAACTGTTTTTT. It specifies CASSPAGTVEKLFF.

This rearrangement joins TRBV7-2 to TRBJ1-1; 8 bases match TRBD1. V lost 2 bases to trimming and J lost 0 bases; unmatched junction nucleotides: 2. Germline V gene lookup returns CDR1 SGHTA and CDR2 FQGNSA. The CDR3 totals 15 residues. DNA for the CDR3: TGTGCCAGCAGCTTAACAGGGGGTATGAACACTGAAGCTTTCTTT. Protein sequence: CASSLTGGMNTEAFF.

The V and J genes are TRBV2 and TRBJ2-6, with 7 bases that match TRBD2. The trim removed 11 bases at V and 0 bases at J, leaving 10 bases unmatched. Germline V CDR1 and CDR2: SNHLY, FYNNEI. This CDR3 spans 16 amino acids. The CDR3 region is CAGGDMGHSGANVLTF. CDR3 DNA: TGTGCCGGGGGGGATATGGGCCACTCTGGGGCCAACGTCCTGACTTTC. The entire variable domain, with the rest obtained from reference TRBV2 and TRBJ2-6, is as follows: EPEVTQTPSHQVTQMGQEVILRCVPISNHLYFYWYRQILGQKVEFLVSFYNNEISEKSEIFDDQFSVERPDGSNFTLKIRSTKLEDSAMYFCAGGDMGHSGANVLTFGAGSRLTVL.

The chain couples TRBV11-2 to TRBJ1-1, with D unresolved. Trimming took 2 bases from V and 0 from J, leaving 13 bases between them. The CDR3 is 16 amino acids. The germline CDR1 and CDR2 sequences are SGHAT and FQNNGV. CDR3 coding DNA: TGTGCCAGCAGCTTAACAGCGGGCCTAATGAACACTGAAGCTTTCTTT. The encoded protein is CASSLTAGLMNTEAFF.

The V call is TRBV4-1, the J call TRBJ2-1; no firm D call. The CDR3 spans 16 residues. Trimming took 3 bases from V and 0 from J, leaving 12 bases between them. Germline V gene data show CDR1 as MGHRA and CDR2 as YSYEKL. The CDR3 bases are TGCGCCAGCAGCCAGGGCACGCTAAGCTCCTACAATGAGCAGTTCTTC. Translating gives CASSQGTLSSYNEQFF.

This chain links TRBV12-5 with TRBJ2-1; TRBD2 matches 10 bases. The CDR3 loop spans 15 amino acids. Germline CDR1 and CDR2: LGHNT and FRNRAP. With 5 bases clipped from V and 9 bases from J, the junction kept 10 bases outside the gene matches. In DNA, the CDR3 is TGTGCTAGTGGTGCCGTAGCGGGGGGCCGCGGTGAGCAGTTCTTC. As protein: CASGAVAGGRGEQFF.

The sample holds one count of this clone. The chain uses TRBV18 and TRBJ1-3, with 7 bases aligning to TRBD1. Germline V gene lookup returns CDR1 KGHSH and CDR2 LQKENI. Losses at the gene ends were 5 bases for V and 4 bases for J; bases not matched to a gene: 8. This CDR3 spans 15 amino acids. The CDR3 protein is CASSSQGQVGNTIYF. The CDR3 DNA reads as TGTGCCAGCTCATCCCAAGGACAGGTGGGAAACACCATATATTTT.

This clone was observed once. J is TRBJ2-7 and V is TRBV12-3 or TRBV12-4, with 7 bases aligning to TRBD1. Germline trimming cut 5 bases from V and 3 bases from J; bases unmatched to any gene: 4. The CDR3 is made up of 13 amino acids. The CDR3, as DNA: TGTGCCAGCAGTCGCACAGGGGACTACGAGCAGTACTTC. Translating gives CASSRTGDYEQYF.

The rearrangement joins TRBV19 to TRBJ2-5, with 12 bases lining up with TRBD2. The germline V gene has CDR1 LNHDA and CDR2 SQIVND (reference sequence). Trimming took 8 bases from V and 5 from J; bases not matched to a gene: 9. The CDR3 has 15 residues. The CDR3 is CASSPSGGAGETQYF. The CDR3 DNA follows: TGTGCCAGTTCTCCTAGCGGGGGGGCCGGTGAGACCCAGTACTTC.

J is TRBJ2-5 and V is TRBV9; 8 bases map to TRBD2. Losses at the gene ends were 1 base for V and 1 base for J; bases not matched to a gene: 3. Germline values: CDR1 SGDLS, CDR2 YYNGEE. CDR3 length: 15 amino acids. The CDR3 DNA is TGTGCCAGCAGCGTACTAGCGGGTTCCCAAGAGACCCAGTACTTC. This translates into CASSVLAGSQETQYF.

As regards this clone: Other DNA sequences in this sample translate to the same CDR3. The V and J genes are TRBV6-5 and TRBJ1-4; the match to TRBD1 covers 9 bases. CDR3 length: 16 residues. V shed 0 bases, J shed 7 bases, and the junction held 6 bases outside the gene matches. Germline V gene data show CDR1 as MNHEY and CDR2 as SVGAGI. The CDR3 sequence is CASSYSSGTGSEKLFF. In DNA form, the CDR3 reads TGTGCCAGCAGTTACTCGTCTGGGACAGGGAGTGAAAAACTGTTTTTT.

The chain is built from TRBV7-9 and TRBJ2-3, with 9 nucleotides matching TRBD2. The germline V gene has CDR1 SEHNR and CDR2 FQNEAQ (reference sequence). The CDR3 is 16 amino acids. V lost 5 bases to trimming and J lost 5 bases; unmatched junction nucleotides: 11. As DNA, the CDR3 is TGTGCCAGCAGCGAATCTAGCGGGGCGCGGGGAGATACGCAGTATTTT. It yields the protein CASSESSGARGDTQYF.

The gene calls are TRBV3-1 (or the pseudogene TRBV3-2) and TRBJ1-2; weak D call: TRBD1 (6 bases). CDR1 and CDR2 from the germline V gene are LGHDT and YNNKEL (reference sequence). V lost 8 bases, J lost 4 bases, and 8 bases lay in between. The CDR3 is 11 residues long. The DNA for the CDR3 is TGTGCCAGCGGGGGCGTCTATGGCTACACCTTC. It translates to CASGGVYGYTF.

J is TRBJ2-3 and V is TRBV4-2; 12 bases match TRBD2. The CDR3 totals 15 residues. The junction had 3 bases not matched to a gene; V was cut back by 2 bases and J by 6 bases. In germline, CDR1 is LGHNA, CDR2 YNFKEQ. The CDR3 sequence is CASSQLAGGKDTQYF. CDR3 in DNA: TGTGCCAGCAGCCAACTAGCGGGGGGGAAGGATACGCAGTATTTT.

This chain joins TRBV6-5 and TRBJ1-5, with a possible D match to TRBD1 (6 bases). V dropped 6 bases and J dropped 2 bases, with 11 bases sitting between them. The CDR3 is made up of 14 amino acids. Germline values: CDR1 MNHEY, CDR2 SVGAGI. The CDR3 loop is CASRRTAGNQPQHF. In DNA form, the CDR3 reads TGTGCCAGCAGACGGACAGCAGGCAATCAGCCCCAGCATTTT.

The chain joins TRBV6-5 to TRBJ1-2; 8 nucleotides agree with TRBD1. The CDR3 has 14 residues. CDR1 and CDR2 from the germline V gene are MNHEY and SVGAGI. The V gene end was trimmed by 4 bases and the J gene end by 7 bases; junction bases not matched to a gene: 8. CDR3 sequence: CASSSGGKSIGYTF. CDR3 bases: TGTGCCAGCAGTTCAGGGGGCAAGTCTATTGGCTACACCTTC.

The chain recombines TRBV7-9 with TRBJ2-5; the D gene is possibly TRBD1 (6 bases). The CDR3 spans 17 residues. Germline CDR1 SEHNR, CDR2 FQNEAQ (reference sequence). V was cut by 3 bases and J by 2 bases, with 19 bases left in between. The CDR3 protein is CASSFGFGSGEQETQYF. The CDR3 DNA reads TGTGCCAGCAGCTTTGGGTTCGGGTCAGGGGAACAAGAGACCCAGTACTTC.

CDR3 loop: CASSQGQGWYEQYF. CDR3 nucleotide sequence: TGTGCCAGCAGCCAGGGACAGGGGTGGTACGAGCAGTACTTC. The chain combines TRBV13 with TRBJ2-7, with 10 bases fitting TRBD1. This CDR3 contains 14 residues. Trimming at V came to 5 bases and at J to 4 bases, leaving 5 bases not matched to a gene. CDR1 and CDR2 from the germline V gene are PRHDT and FYEKMQ (reference sequence).

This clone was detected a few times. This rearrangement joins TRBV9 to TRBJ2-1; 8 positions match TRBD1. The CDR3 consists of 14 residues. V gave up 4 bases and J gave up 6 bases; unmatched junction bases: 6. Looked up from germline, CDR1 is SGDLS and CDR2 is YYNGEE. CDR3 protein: CASSRGQVVNEQFF. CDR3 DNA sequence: TGTGCCAGCAGCCGGGGACAGGTGGTCAATGAGCAGTTCTTC. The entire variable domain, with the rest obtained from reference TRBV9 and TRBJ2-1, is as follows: DSGVTQTPKHLITATGQRVTLRCSPRSGDLSVYWYQQSLDQGLQFLIQYYNGEERAKGNILERFSAQQFPDLHSELNLSSLELGDSALYFCASSRGQVVNEQFFGPGTRLTVL.

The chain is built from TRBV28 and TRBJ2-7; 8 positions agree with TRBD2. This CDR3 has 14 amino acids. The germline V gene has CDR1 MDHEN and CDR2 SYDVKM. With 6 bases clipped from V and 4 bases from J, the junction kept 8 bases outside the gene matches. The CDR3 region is CASRGSGGPYEQYF. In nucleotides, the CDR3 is TGTGCCAGCAGGGGGAGCGGGGGACCATACGAGCAGTACTTC.

CDR3 amino acids: CSANQGANTEAFF. CDR3 bases: TGCAGCGCCAACCAGGGGGCGAACACTGAAGCTTTCTTT. The chain combines TRBV29-1 with TRBJ1-1, with 8 bases fitting TRBD1. Looked up from germline, CDR1 is SQVTM and CDR2 is ANQGSEA. The V gene end was trimmed by 7 bases and the J gene end by 1 base; junction bases not matched to a gene: 5. This CDR3 has 13 residues.

CDR3: CASGLVAGQETQYF. The CDR3 coding sequence is TGTGCTAGTGGTTTGGTAGCAGGCCAAGAGACCCAGTACTTC. The rearrangement uses TRBV12-5 and TRBJ2-5; D remains unclear. The CDR3 sequence is 14 residues long. Germline V gene sequence: CDR1 LGHNT, CDR2 FRNRAP. The V end was cut by 0 bases, the J end by 1 base, with 6 bases between.

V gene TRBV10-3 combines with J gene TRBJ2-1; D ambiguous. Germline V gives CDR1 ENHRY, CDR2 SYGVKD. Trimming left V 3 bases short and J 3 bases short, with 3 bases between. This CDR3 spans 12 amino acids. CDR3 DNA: TGTGCCATCAGTGAACTCTACAATGAGCAGTTCTTC. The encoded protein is CAISELYNEQFF.

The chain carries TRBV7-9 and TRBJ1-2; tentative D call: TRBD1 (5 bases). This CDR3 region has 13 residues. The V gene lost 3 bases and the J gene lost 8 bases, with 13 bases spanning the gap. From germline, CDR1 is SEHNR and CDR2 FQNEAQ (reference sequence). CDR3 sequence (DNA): TGTGCCAGCAGCTTTGGCAGGGAGGGCGGCTACACCTTC. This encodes CASSFGREGGYTF.

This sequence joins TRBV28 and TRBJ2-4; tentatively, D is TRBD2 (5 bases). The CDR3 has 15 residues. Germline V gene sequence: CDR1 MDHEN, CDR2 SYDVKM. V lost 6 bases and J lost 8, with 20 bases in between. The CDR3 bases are TGTGCCAGCAGCCCCCGGGCCCCGGGGTCGGACATTCAGTACTTC. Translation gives CASSPRAPGSDIQYF.

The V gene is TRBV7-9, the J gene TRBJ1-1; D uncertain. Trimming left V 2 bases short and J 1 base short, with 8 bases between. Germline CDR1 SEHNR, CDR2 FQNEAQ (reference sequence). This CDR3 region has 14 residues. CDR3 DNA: TGTGCCAGCAGCTTAATTGCACAGAACACTGAAGCTTTCTTT. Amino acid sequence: CASSLIAQNTEAFF. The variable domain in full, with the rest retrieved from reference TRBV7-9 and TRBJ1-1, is DTGVSQNPRHKITKRGQNVTFRCDPISEHNRLYWYRQTLGQGPEFLTYFQNEAQLEKSRLLSDRFSAERPKGSFSTLEIQRTEQGDSAMYLCASSLIAQNTEAFFGQGTRLTVV.

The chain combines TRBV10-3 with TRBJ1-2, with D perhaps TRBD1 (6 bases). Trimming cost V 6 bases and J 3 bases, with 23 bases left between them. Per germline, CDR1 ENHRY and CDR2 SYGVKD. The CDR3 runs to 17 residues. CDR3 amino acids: CAIRDWTVGLLDYGYTF. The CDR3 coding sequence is TGTGCCATCAGAGACTGGACAGTGGGCTTATTGGACTATGGCTACACCTTC.

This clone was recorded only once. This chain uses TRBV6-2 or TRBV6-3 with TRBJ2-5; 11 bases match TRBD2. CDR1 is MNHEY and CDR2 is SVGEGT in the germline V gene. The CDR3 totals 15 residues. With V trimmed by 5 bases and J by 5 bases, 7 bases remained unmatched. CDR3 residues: CASSQTSGTGETQYF. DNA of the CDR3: TGTGCCAGCAGTCAGACTAGCGGGACCGGGGAGACCCAGTACTTC.

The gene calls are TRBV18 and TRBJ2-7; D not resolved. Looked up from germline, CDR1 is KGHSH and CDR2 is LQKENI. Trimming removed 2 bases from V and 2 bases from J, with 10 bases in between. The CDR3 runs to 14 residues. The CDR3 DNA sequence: TGTGCCAGCTCACCAAAACTTGACACCTACGAGCAGTACTTC. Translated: CASSPKLDTYEQYF.

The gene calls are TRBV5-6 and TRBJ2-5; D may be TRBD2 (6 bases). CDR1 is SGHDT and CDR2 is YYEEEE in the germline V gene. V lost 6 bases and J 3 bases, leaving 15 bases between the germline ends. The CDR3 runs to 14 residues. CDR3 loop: CASISGLFEETQYF. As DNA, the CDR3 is TGTGCCAGCATCTCGGGACTGTTCGAAGAGACCCAGTACTTC.

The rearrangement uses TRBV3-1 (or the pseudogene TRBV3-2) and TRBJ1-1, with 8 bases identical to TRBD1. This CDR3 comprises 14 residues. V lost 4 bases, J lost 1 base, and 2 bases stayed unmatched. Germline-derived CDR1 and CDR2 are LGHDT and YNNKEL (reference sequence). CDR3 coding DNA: TGTGCCAGCAGCCGCAGGGGGCAGAACACTGAAGCTTTCTTT. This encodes CASSRRGQNTEAFF.